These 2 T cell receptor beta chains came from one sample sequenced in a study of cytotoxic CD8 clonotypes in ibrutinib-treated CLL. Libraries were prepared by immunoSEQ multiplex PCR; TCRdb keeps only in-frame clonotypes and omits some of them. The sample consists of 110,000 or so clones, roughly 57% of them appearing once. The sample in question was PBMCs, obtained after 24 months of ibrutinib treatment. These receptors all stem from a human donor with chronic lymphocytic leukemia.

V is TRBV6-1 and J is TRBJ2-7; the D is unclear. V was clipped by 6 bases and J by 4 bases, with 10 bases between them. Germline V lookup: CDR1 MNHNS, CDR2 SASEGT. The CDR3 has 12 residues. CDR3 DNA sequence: TGTGCCAGCAGCGATCTGAATTACGAGCAGTACTTC. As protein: CASSDLNYEQYF.

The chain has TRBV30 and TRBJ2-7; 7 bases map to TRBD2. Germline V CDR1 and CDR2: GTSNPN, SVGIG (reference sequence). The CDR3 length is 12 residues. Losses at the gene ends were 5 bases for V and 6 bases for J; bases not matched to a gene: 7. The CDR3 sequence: CAWGRVPGEQYF. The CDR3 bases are TGTGCCTGGGGGAGGGTCCCTGGCGAGCAGTACTTC.